The clone carrying this T cell receptor beta chain has a count of ten or more. The antigen is unknown. The sample originates from a study of CD8 T cells in ankylosing spondylitis. Study conclusions and caveats: Disease-associated clonotypes exhibited CD8+ identity and were relatively infrequent in peripheral blood. Disease-linked clones reportedly showed significant enrichment in matched ankylosing spondylitis synovial fluid. A TCR beta motif made of eight highly homologous variants seemed typical of ankylosing spondylitis blood. Reactive arthritis synovial fluid and blood were previously reported to contain some motif variants.

As the method for making TCR beta libraries, quantitative 5'-RACE with molecular barcodes was used. TCRdb fed the 5' RACE reads into MiXCR, producing one record per CDR3 protein. The sample has approximately 500,000 distinct CDR3 sequences, about an eighth seen once. Germline V lookup: CDR1 SGHRS, CDR2 YFSETQ. This CDR3 spans 16 amino acids. The V end lost 0 bases, the J end lost 6 bases, and 13 bases lay between the germline ends. J is TRBJ1-6 and V is TRBV5-1; D is possibly TRBD1 (5 bases). Sequencing was performed on blood, either unsorted or a sorted T cell fraction (not recorded which). This receptor was identified in a male donor with ankylosing spondylitis. The CDR3 protein is CASSLAGGRGNSPLHF. The CDR3 DNA follows: TGCGCCAGCAGCTTGGCCGGCGGGAGGGGTAATTCACCCCTCCACTTT.